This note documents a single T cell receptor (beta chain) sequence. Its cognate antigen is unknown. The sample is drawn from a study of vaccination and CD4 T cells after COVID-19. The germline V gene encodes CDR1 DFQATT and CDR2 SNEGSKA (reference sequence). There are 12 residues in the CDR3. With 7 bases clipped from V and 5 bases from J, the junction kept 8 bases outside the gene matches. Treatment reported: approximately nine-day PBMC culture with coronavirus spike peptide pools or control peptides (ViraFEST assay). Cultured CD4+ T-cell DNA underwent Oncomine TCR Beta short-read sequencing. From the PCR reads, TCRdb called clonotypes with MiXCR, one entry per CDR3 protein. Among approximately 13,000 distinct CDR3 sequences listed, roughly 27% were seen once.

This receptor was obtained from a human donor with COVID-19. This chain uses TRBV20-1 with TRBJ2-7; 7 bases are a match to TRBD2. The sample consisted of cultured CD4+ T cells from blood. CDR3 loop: CSVAGGSDEQYF. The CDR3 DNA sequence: TGCAGTGTTGCCGGGGGGTCGGACGAGCAGTACTTC.